This T cell receptor beta chain originates from a study of neoadjuvant anti-PD-1 for oral cavity cancer. About the research overall: Patients without progression received a fourth nivolumab dose around day 43, then surgical resection on days 50-56.

Trimming shortened V by 4 bases and J by 0 bases, and 10 bases separated the two germline ends. Per germline, CDR1 SGHRS and CDR2 YFSETQ. CDR3 size: 15 residues. TCRdb's copy holds only in-frame clones and misses some; the assay was immunoSEQ multiplex PCR. The sample yields fewer than 15,000 clones, about 61% seen once. Time point: after neoadjuvant nivolumab, at surgical resection. Analysis of PBMCs was direct, with no culture step. This clonotype was sampled from a person between 40 and 80 years old with oral cavity squamous cell carcinoma. The chain carries TRBV5-1 and TRBJ2-2; perhaps TRBD1 as D (6 bases). The sequenced sample was PBMCs, obtained after nivolumab (anti-PD-1) treatment. This chain's CDR3 is CASSPGHTNTGELFF. The CDR3, as DNA: TGCGCCAGCAGCCCGGGACATACGAACACCGGGGAGCTGTTTTTT.